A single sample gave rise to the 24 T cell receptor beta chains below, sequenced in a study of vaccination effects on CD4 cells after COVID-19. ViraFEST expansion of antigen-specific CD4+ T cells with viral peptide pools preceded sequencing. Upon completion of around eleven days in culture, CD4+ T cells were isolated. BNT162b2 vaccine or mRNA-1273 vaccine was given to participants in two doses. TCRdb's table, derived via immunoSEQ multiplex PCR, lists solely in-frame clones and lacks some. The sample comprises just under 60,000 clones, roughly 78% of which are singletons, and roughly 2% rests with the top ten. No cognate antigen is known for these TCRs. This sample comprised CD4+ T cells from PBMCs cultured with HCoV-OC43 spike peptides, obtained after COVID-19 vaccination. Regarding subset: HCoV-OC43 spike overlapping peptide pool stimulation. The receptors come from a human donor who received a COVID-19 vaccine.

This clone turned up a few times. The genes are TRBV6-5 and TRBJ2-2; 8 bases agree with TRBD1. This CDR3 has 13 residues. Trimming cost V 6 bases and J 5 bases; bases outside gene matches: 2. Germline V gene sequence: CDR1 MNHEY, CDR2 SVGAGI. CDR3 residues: CASRRQGTGELFF. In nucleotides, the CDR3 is TGTGCCAGCAGGAGACAGGGGACCGGGGAGCTGTTTTTT.

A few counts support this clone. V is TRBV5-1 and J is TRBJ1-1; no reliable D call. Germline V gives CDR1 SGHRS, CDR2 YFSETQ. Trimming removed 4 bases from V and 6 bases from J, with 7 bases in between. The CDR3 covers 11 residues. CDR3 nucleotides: TGCGCCAGCAGCAATGGGCCTGAAGCTTTCTTT. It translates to CASSNGPEAFF.

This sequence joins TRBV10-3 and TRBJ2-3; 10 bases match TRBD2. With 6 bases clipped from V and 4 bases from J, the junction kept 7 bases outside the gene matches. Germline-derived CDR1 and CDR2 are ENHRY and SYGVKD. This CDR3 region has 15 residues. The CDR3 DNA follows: TGTGCCATCAGGACCTCTAGCGGGGGAGCAGATACGCAGTATTTT. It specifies CAIRTSSGGADTQYF.

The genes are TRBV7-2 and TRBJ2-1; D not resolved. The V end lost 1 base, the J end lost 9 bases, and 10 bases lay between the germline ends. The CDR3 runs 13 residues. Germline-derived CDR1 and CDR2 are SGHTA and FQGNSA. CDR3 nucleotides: TGTGCCAGCAGCTTAGATAAATCCTCTGAGCAGTTCTTC. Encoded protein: CASSLDKSSEQFF.

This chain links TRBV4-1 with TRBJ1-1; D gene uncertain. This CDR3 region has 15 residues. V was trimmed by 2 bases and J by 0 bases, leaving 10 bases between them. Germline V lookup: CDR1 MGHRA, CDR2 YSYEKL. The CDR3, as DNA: TGCGCCAGCAGCCAACTTGAGCAGTTGAACACTGAAGCTTTCTTT. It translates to CASSQLEQLNTEAFF.

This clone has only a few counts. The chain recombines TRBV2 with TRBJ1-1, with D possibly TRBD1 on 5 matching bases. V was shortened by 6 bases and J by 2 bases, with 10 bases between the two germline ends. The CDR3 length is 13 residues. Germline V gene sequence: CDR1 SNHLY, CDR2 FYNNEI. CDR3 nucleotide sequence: TGTGCCAGCAGCCATGACAGAAACACTGAAGCTTTCTTT. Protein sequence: CASSHDRNTEAFF.

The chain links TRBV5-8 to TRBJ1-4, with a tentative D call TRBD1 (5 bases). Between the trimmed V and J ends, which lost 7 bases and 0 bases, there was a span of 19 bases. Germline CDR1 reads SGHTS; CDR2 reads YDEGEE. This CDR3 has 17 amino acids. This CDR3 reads CASPETLGTPTNEKLFF. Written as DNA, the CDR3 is TGTGCCAGCCCCGAAACTCTCGGGACTCCAACTAATGAAAAACTGTTTTTT.

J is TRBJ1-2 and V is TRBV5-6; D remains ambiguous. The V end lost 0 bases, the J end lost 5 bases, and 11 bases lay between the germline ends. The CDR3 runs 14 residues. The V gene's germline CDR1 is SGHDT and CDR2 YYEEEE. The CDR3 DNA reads TGTGCCAGCAGCTTGGTCGGTCAGGATTATGGCTACACCTTC. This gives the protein CASSLVGQDYGYTF.

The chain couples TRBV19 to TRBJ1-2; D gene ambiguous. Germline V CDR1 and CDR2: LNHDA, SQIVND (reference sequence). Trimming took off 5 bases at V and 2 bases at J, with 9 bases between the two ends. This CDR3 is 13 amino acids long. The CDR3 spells CASSFGGNYGYTF. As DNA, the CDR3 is TGTGCCAGTAGTTTCGGCGGGAACTATGGCTACACCTTC.

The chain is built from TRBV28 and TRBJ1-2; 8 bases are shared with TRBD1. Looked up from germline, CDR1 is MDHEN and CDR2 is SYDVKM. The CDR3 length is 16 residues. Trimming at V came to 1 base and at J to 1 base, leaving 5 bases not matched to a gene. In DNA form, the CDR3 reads TGTGCCAGCAGTTTATTCGGACAGGGCAGTAACTATGGCTACACCTTC. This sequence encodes CASSLFGQGSNYGYTF.

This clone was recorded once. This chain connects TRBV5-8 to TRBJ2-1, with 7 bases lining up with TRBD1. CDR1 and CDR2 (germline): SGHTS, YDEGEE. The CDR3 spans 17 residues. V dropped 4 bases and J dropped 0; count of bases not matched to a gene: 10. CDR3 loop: CASSPRDSFFSYNEQFF. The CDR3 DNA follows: TGTGCCAGCAGCCCCCGGGACAGTTTTTTCTCCTACAATGAGCAGTTCTTC.

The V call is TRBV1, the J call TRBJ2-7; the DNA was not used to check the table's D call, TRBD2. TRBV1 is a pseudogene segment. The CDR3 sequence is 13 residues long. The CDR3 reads CTSSQEVGRLGYV. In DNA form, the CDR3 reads TGCACCAGCAGCCAAGAAGTGGGTAGACTCGGGTACGTC.

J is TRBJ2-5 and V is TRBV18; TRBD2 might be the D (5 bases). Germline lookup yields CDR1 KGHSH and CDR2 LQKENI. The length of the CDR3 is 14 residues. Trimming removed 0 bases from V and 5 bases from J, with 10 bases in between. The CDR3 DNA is TGTGCCAGCTCACCACCGGGAAAGCGGGAGACCCAGTACTTC. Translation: CASSPPGKRETQYF.

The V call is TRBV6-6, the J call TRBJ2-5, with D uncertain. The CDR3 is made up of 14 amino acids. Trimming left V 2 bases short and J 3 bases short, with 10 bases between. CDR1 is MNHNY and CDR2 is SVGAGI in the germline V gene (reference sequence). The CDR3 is CASSYKNRKETQYF. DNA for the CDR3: TGTGCCAGCAGTTACAAGAACAGAAAAGAGACCCAGTACTTC.

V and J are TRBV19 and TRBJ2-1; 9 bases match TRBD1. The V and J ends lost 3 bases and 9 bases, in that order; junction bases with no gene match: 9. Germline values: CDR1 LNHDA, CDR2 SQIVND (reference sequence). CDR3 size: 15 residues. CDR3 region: CASSIRDRALSEQFF. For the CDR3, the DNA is TGTGCCAGTAGTATCCGGGACAGGGCCCTCAGTGAGCAGTTCTTC.

CDR3 in DNA: TGTGCCAGCAGCCCTGGACAGGGTCTGACAGATACGCAGTATTTT. Encoded protein: CASSPGQGLTDTQYF. J is TRBJ2-3 and V is TRBV7-2, with 8 bases aligning to TRBD1. V shed 5 bases and J 3 bases; nucleotides not matched to a gene: 7. Germline V CDR1 and CDR2: SGHTA, FQGNSA. The CDR3 is 15 residues long.

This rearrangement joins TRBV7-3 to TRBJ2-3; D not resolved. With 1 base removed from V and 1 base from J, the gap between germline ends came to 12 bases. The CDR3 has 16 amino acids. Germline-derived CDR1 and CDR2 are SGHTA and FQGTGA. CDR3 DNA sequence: TGTGCCAGCAGCTTAATGTCCCTACCGGGCACAGATACGCAGTATTTT. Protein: CASSLMSLPGTDTQYF.

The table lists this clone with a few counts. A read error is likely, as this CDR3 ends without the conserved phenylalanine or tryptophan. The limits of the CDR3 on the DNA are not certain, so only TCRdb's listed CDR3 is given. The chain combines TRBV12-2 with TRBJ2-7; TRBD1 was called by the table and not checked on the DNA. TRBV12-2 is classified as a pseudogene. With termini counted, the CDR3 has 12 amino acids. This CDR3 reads CASRLDRQGLKI.

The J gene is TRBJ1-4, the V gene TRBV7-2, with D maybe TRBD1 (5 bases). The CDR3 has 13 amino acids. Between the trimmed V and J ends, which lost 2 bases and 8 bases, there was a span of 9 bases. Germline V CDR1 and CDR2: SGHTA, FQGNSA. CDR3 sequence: CASSLRQHEKLFF. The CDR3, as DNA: TGTGCCAGCAGCTTAAGACAGCACGAAAAACTGTTTTTT.

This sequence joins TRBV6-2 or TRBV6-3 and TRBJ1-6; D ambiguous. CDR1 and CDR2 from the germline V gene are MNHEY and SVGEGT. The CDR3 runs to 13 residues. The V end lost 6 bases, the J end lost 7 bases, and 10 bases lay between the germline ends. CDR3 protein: CASSLDGNSPLHF. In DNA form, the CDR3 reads TGTGCCAGCAGCCTAGATGGGAATTCACCCCTCCACTTT.

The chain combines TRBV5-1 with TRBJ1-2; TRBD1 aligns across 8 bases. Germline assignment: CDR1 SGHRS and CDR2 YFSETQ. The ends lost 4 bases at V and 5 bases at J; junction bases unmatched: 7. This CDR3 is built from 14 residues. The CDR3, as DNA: TGCGCCAGCAGCCTGGACAGGGCGTTTTATGGCTACACCTTC. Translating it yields CASSLDRAFYGYTF.

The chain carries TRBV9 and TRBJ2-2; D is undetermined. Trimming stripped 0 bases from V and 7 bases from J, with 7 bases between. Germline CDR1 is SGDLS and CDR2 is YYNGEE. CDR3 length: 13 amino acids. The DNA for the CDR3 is TGTGCCAGCAGCGTAGTGGTAAACGGGGAGCTGTTTTTT. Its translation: CASSVVVNGELFF.

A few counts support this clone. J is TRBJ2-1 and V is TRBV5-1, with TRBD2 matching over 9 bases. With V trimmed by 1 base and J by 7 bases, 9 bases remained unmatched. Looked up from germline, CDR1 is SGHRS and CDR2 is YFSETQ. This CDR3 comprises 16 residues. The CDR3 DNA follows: TGCGCCAGCAGCTTGACTAGCGGGTCTCCGGGAAATGAGCAGTTCTTC. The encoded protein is CASSLTSGSPGNEQFF.

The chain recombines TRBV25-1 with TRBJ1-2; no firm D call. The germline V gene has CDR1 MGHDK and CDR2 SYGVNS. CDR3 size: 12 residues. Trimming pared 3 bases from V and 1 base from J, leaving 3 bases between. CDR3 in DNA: TGTGCCAGCAGTGAGAATAACTATGGCTACACCTTC. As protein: CASSENNYGYTF.